This TCR beta chain was profiled in a study of T cell repertoires in cytomegalovirus infection. About the study: Recently identified HLA-C-restricted and well-studied HLA-B-restricted CMV epitopes were used. Public TCR beta signatures were indicative of both CMV infection and a matching HLA type.

TCRdb independently ran MiXCR on the reads; one entry per CDR3 protein. The data hold approximately 340,000 distinct CDR3 sequences, with almost 30% observed a single time. There are a few counts of this clonotype. What it binds is unknown. CDR3 length: 15 residues. CDR1 is SGHAT, CDR2 FQNNGV, per germline. V was trimmed by 1 base and J by 3 bases, leaving 10 bases between them. This sequence originates from a human donor in good health (CMV status not recorded). Some clones in this sample may be carry-over from other donors' samples. V usage is TRBV11-2 and J usage is TRBJ2-1; the D is unclear. The source material was cultured PBMCs, sampled from culture after CMV antigen stimulation. The CDR3 region is CASSLARSGYNEQFF. The DNA of the CDR3 is TGTGCCAGCAGCTTAGCGAGGTCGGGCTACAATGAGCAGTTCTTC.